This T cell receptor (beta chain) emerged from a study of T-cell reconstitution after alpha-beta-depleted transplantation in children. In its sample, this clonotype was seen many times. Its antigen remains unidentified. The authors prepared the TCRbeta library with unique molecular identifiers. TCRdb independently ran MiXCR on the PCR reads; one entry per CDR3 protein. The sample contains approximately 500,000 distinct CDR3 sequences, 8% to 11% of which appear only once. Findings and limits, study-wide: Day-60 TCRbeta diversity that was high in some patients was derived from surviving recipient T cells and thymic progenitors.

The sample in question was PBMCs, obtained before TCRalphabeta/CD19-depleted stem cell transplant. The receptor was derived from a child aged 2-9 years with inherited bone marrow failure, due to receive a stem cell transplant.

Here the CDR3 reads CASRDRRGGHQETQYF. For the CDR3, the DNA is TGTGCCAGCAGAGATAGACGGGGGGGACATCAAGAGACCCAGTACTTC. The chain recombines TRBV6-1 with TRBJ2-5; 8 bases agree with TRBD2. This CDR3 has 16 amino acids. The germline gives CDR1 MNHNS, CDR2 SASEGT. V lost 6 bases to trimming and J lost 2 bases; unmatched junction nucleotides: 11.